These 16 T cell receptor beta chains share one sample of origin, sequenced in a study. TCRdb re-analysed the RT-PCR reads in MiXCR, keeping a single row per CDR3 protein. In the table there are almost 700,000 distinct CDR3 sequences, 14% of which are singletons. Sequenced material: memory CD4+ T cells from blood. All receptors come from a female donor in good health, serving as a healthy control.

V is TRBV3-1 and J is TRBJ2-5, with 7 bases aligning to TRBD2. Unmatched junction bases numbered 2, after V lost 3 bases and J lost 1 base. Germline CDR1 is LGHDT and CDR2 is YNNKEL (reference sequence). This CDR3 region has 14 residues. CDR3 DNA: TGTGCCAGCAGCCATCTAGCGGCCCAAGAGACCCAGTACTTC. This codes for CASSHLAAQETQYF.

The V and J genes are TRBV6-6 and TRBJ2-2; 8 bases line up with TRBD2. Trimming cost V 6 bases and J 4 bases; bases outside gene matches: 7. This CDR3 comprises 15 residues. CDR1 MNHNY and CDR2 SVGAGI come from the germline V gene (reference sequence). The DNA of the CDR3 is TGTGCCAGCAGCCAGATAGCGGGATCCACCGGGGAGCTGTTTTTT. As protein: CASSQIAGSTGELFF.

This clonotype was picked up a small number of times. The chain combines TRBV20-1 with TRBJ1-2; D may be TRBD1 (5 bases). V dropped 2 bases and J dropped 1 base, with 11 bases sitting between them. This CDR3 has 14 residues. Germline V lookup: CDR1 DFQATT, CDR2 SNEGSKA (reference sequence). The CDR3 bases are TGCAGTGCTAGATCCCCGGGGGATAACTATGGCTACACCTTC. Translation: CSARSPGDNYGYTF.

CDR3 DNA: TGTGCCAGCAGCTTAGTGATGGGCGGGAGGGGTGAGCAGTTCTTC. Translation gives CASSLVMGGRGEQFF. The chain joins TRBV11-2 to TRBJ2-1, with TRBD2 matching over 9 bases. From germline, CDR1 is SGHAT and CDR2 FQNNGV. The CDR3 contains 15 residues. Unmatched junction bases numbered 7, after V lost 1 base and J lost 9 bases.

This clonotype was seen many times. The V gene is TRBV30, the J gene TRBJ2-5; 8 nucleotides line up with TRBD2. V dropped 7 bases and J dropped 1; count of bases not matched to a gene: 8. Germline-derived CDR1 and CDR2 are GTSNPN and SVGIG (reference sequence). CDR3 length: 14 residues. CDR3 amino acids: CASDGGTSQETQYF. In nucleotides, the CDR3 is TGTGCCTCGGACGGGGGGACTAGCCAAGAGACCCAGTACTTC.

This clonotype was picked up a small number of times. CDR3 in amino acids: CSAADHVTEAFF. DNA of the CDR3: TGCAGCGCAGCGGACCATGTCACTGAAGCTTTCTTT. The chain combines TRBV29-1 with TRBJ1-1; D call uncertain. CDR1 is SQVTM and CDR2 is ANQGSEA in the germline V gene. Trimming left V 7 bases short and J 4 bases short, with 13 bases between. CDR3 length: 12 amino acids.

The chain combines TRBV5-6 with TRBJ2-7; 9 nucleotides align to TRBD2. CDR1 and CDR2 from the germline V gene are SGHDT and YYEEEE. The CDR3 runs to 18 residues. Germline trimming cut 0 bases from V and 6 bases from J; bases unmatched to any gene: 16. The DNA for the CDR3 is TGTGCCAGCAGCTTGGCCCGGTCCCCTAAGCGGGAGGCTTCCGAGCAGTACTTC. Encoded protein: CASSLARSPKREASEQYF.

In its sample, this clonotype was seen many times. The chain combines TRBV6-5 with TRBJ2-2, with 12 nucleotides matching TRBD2. This CDR3 is 14 amino acids long. CDR1 and CDR2 from the germline V gene are MNHEY and SVGAGI. J was trimmed by 5 bases and V by 6 bases; bases with no gene match: 1. The CDR3 region has the DNA TGTGCCAGCAGCGGACTAGCGGGAACCGGGGAGCTGTTTTTT. Amino acid sequence: CASSGLAGTGELFF.

This clonotype was counted many times. This chain uses TRBV12-3 or TRBV12-4 with TRBJ2-3; 13 positions match TRBD2. Germline trimming cut 7 bases from V and 3 bases from J; bases unmatched to any gene: 19. The CDR3 totals 20 residues. The CDR3 loop is CASKDTHRTSGRAITDTQYF. The CDR3 DNA sequence: TGTGCCAGCAAGGACACTCATCGTACTAGCGGGAGGGCCATAACAGATACGCAGTATTTT.

Only a few counts were recorded for this clonotype. The chain employs TRBV10-3 and TRBJ2-1, with 8 bases fitting TRBD2. Losses at the gene ends were 9 bases for V and 1 base for J; bases not matched to a gene: 20. The V gene's germline CDR1 is ENHRY and CDR2 SYGVKD. The CDR3 runs to 19 residues. The DNA of the CDR3 is TGTGCCATACCTAAGAGAGCGGGAGCGGGGGCAGGATCCTACAATGAGCAGTTCTTC. It is translated as CAIPKRAGAGAGSYNEQFF.

The gene calls are TRBV10-3 and TRBJ1-3, with D hard to call. Germline loops: CDR1 ENHRY, CDR2 SYGVKD. V was trimmed by 0 bases and J by 4 bases, leaving 7 bases between them. The CDR3 is 14 residues long. The CDR3 region has the DNA TGTGCCATCAGTGAGTCTACCGAAGGAAACACCATATATTTT. It codes for CAISESTEGNTIYF.

The chain recombines TRBV10-3 with TRBJ1-1; the D is unclear. CDR1 is ENHRY and CDR2 is SYGVKD in the germline V gene. With 5 bases removed from V and 0 bases from J, the gap between germline ends came to 7 bases. CDR3 size: 13 residues. The CDR3 DNA reads TGTGCCATCAGTTACGGTCTGAACACTGAAGCTTTCTTT. Residues: CAISYGLNTEAFF.

V gene TRBV9 combines with J gene TRBJ1-1; the D is unclear. Trimming removed 0 bases at V and 4 bases at J, with 10 bases between. The CDR3 is made up of 14 amino acids. Germline V lookup: CDR1 SGDLS, CDR2 YYNGEE. The CDR3 DNA is TGTGCCAGCAGCGTAGGACACGCGAGCACTGAAGCTTTCTTT. Its translation: CASSVGHASTEAFF.

This clonotype came up many times. The V and J genes are TRBV4-3 and TRBJ2-2, with D possibly TRBD1 on 6 matching bases. CDR3 size: 16 residues. Trimming took off 2 bases at V and 1 base at J, with 11 bases between the two ends. Germline values: CDR1 LGHNA, CDR2 YSLEER. CDR3 loop: CASSQSGTRNTGELFF. For the CDR3, the DNA is TGCGCCAGCAGCCAATCAGGGACACGGAACACCGGGGAGCTGTTTTTT.

V gene TRBV5-5 combines with J gene TRBJ2-7, with TRBD2 matching over 9 bases. There are 13 residues in the CDR3. Germline CDR1 is SGHKS and CDR2 is YYEKEE (reference sequence). The V gene end was trimmed by 4 bases and the J gene end by 7 bases; junction bases not matched to a gene: 6. CDR3: CASSLRTSEEQYF. The CDR3 DNA sequence: TGTGCCAGCAGCCTCCGGACTAGCGAAGAGCAGTACTTC.

This clonotype was observed a handful of times. The chain combines TRBV3-1 with TRBJ1-1; 11 bases align to TRBD1. Trimming took 4 bases from V and 7 from J; bases not matched to a gene: 5. The CDR3 covers 14 residues. From germline, CDR1 is LGHDT and CDR2 YNNKEL (reference sequence). This CDR3 is CASSRGQGAYEAFF. The CDR3 coding sequence is TGTGCCAGCAGCCGAGGACAGGGGGCCTATGAAGCTTTCTTT.